This T cell receptor (beta chain) was identified during a study of blood T cell repertoires in COVID-19. On the study more broadly: COVID-19 samples from acute and convalescent phases originated in the United States, Italy and Spain. Sources were T cells, B-cell-depleted T cells, or PBMCs; the material itself was cDNA or gDNA.

Method: immunoSEQ multiplex PCR; TCRdb's copy keeps in-frame clones and lacks some. The sample records about 280,000 clones, 85% to 90% being singletons. Deletions cut 2 bases from V and 3 bases from J, with 18 bases between. This CDR3 is 16 amino acids long. CDR1 SGHTS and CDR2 YDEGEE come from the germline V gene. This clone was counted a few times. This receptor was identified in a human donor in a cohort sampled during active COVID-19. The specimen sequenced was peripheral blood. J is TRBJ2-7 and V is TRBV5-8, with TRBD1 as a possible D gene (5 bases). CDR3 nucleotides: TGTGCCAGCAGCTTAGGCGAAGAAAGGGGCGACTACGAGCAGTACTTC. Amino acid sequence: CASSLGEERGDYEQYF.